What follows is one T cell receptor (beta chain) and its context. Its antigen is currently unknown. This sample stems from a study of cytomegalovirus exposure and HLA in healthy donors. Study-wide context: The 550 to 800 first-cohort repertoires and the 100 to 150 validation repertoires shared the same platform, a later analysis reported. The study, taken as a whole, reports: The finding came from a later analysis; first-cohort TCR clusters tended to co-occur in the roughly 110 validation repertoires. Investigators reported fewer than 200 TCR beta chains as tied to cytomegalovirus.

Using immunoSEQ multiplex PCR, the repertoire was profiled, and TCRdb retains in-frame clones only, with some absent. Of about 160,000 clones in the sample, around 85% are singletons; the top ten hold roughly 6%. Germline CDR1 reads SGHTA; CDR2 reads FQGNSA. Trimming pared 2 bases from V and 1 base from J, leaving 13 bases between. There are 16 residues in the CDR3. The sequencing sample was made of PBMCs. The rearrangement uses TRBV7-2 and TRBJ2-3, with D perhaps matching TRBD1 or TRBD2 (5 bases each). The clonotype originates from a woman younger than 45 in good health and CMV-seronegative. The CDR3: CASSLTRDVGTDTQYF. CDR3 nucleotides: TGTGCCAGCAGCTTAACCCGGGACGTGGGCACAGATACGCAGTATTTT.